The rows below give T cell receptor beta chains drawn from one sample of a study of lymphopenia after photon versus proton radiotherapy. Clones were read by immunoSEQ multiplex PCR, and TCRdb kept only the in-frame ones, dropping some. This sample has about 25,000 clones, with approximately 88% found just once. This material consisted of peripheral blood, taken from a patient treated with photon-based radiotherapy. The receptors derive from a man in his forties or fifties with gastric cancer. The CDR3 runs from the conserved cysteine through the conserved F or W. D genes are given only for firm matches. The size of a clone is reported for some rows only, either as once, few or many, or as a class for expanded clones.

size,V,J,D,DNA,CDR3
.,TRBV19,TRBJ2-2,.,TGTGCCAGTAGTATCCGACAGATAAACACCGGGGAGCTGTTTTTT,CASSIRQINTGELFF
.,TRBV9,TRBJ1-4,.,TGTGCCAGCAGCGTCTCGTCAACTAATGAAAAACTGTTTTTT,CASSVSSTNEKLFF
.,TRBV4-3,TRBJ1-6,.,TGCGCCAGCAGCCAAGATACGGGAAAGTCACCCCTCCACTTT,CASSQDTGKSPLHF
.,TRBV4-3,TRBJ2-2,.,TGCGCCAGCAGCCAAATGTATCCGAACACCGGGGAGCTGTTTTTT,CASSQMYPNTGELFF
.,TRBV6-1,TRBJ1-2,TRBD1,TGTGCCAGCAGTGAATATACAGGGGAGAACTATGGCTACACCTTC,CASSEYTGENYGYTF
few,TRBV11-3,TRBJ2-4,.,TGTGCCAGCAGCTTAGGGGGGAGCAAAAACATTCAGTACTTC,CASSLGGSKNIQYF
.,TRBV19,TRBJ2-1,.,TGTGCCAGTAGTATAGAACAGATACCTAGCTCCTACAATGAGCAGTTCTTC,CASSIEQIPSSYNEQFF
.,TRBV6-1,TRBJ1-2,TRBD1,TGTGCCAGCAGTGATCCGGGACAGAAAGATGGCTACACCTTC,CASSDPGQKDGYTF
.,TRBV5-1,TRBJ2-1,TRBD2,TGCGCCAGCAGCCCGGGACTATCTGGTCACAATGAGCAGTTCTTC,CASSPGLSGHNEQFF
.,TRBV5-8,TRBJ1-1,.,TGTGCCAGCAGCTCCAACCGAGGACGGGGCACTGAAGCTTTCTTT,CASSSNRGRGTEAFF
.,TRBV4-3,TRBJ2-4,.,TGCGCCAGCAGCCAATCAATCGGGAACATTCAGTACTTC,CASSQSIGNIQYF
.,TRBV2,TRBJ1-2,.,TGTGCCAGCAGTCCGCCACCGGGAGAACCTTTCTATGGCTACACCTTC,CASSPPPGEPFYGYTF
.,TRBV9,TRBJ2-2,TRBD1,TGTGCCAGCAGCCCGGTCGGACAGGGTGGGTCCGGGGAGCTGTTTTTT,CASSPVGQGGSGELFF
.,TRBV4-2,TRBJ1-4,.,TGTGCCAGCAGCCAAGAAGCCTCGGGTGAAAAACTGTTTTTT,CASSQEASGEKLFF
.,TRBV5-1,TRBJ2-3,.,TGCGCCAGCAGCCTGGGAGGGGGAGCGGCTACAGATACGCAGTATTTT,CASSLGGGAATDTQYF
.,TRBV12-5,TRBJ1-5,TRBD1,TGTGCTAGTGGAGAGGACAGGGGGAGCAATCAGCCCCAGCATTTT,CASGEDRGSNQPQHF
.,TRBV12-5,TRBJ1-4,.,TGTGCTAGTGGTTTGGTAGGCGACATAGGGGAAAAACTGTTTTTT,CASGLVGDIGEKLFF
.,TRBV7-6,TRBJ2-6,TRBD1,TGTGCCAGCAGCTCCCTGGACAGGGGCTTTTCCCCAAACTCTGGGGCCAACGTCCTGACTTTC,CASSSLDRGFSPNSGANVLTF
.,TRBV4-1,TRBJ1-5,.,TGCGCCAGCAGCCAAGCGAGGTCAAATCAGCCCCAGCATTTT,CASSQARSNQPQHF
.,TRBV27,TRBJ2-5,.,TGTGCCAGCAGTTCATTCGACGGTCAAGAGACCCAGTACTTC,CASSSFDGQETQYF
once,TRBV4-1,TRBJ2-1,TRBD1,TGCGCCAGCAGCCATCCACAGGGGGCGTATGAGCAGTTCTTC,CASSHPQGAYEQFF
.,TRBV5-1,TRBJ1-6,.,TGCGCCAGCAGCTTGGCCAGCAATTCACCCCTCCACTTT,CASSLASNSPLHF
.,TRBV5-6,TRBJ2-3,TRBD1,TGTGCCAGCACCCTGCCGGGACAGGGGAGCACAGATACGCAGTATTTT,CASTLPGQGSTDTQYF
.,TRBV7-8,TRBJ1-1,.,TGTGCCAGCCACCTCCGCGCCGGGATGGGAAATTCGAACACTGAAGCTTTCTTT,CASHLRAGMGNSNTEAFF